This TCR beta chain was retrieved from a study of shared clonotypes between healthy human individuals. Deep was the level at which the assay was run. Original data processing: From ImmunoSEQ came sequences covering only the junction and carrying no quality scores, so filtering differed. Sequencing was performed with immunoSEQ multiplex PCR; in TCRdb, only in-frame clones are kept and a portion is missing. The DNA gave D and trimming, while V, J and clone size come from that table. This repertoire shows 650,000 to 700,000 clones, 80% to 95% found once; its top ten account for about a third. Study-level points and caveats: Clonotypes shared by all four sorted-subset donors had higher generation probabilities than non-shared clonotypes.

V shed 4 bases and J 4 bases; nucleotides not matched to a gene: 10. CDR3 size: 15 residues. Germline V gene lookup returns CDR1 SGHAT and CDR2 FQNNGV. On this clone itself: Antigen specificity is unknown.

Participating donors were healthy, HIV-negative adults free of recent acute infections or vaccinations. The chain combines TRBV11-2 with TRBJ2-7; 7 bases fit TRBD1. The TCR comes from a man aged 18 to 30 in good health. Some clones in this sample may be carry-over from other donors' samples. What was sequenced was memory CD8+ T cells from PBMCs. Documented subset: CD45RO+ cells pooled with CCR7-negative TemRA cells. The CDR3 sequence is CASSSPGQQRYEQYF. CDR3 sequence (DNA): TGTGCCAGCAGCTCGCCGGGACAGCAAAGATACGAGCAGTACTTC.